The 10 T cell receptor beta chains below were found in one sample sequenced in a study of cytomegalovirus exposure and HLA in healthy donors. 13 Jbeta primers and 60 Vbeta primers were used for the PCR. The repertoire was sequenced with immunoSEQ multiplex PCR; TCRdb's copy has only in-frame clones and lacks some. This table has under 200,000 clones, roughly four fifths appearing once. Sequenced: PBMCs. All receptors come from a female donor in good health and CMV-seronegative.

J is TRBJ2-1 and V is TRBV6-5, with 9 bases identical to TRBD2. J lost 10 bases, V lost 6 bases, and 10 bases had no gene match. This CDR3 has 14 residues. The germline V gene has CDR1 MNHEY and CDR2 SVGAGI. The CDR3 region is CASSAGTSSSEQFF. In nucleotides, the CDR3 is TGTGCCAGCAGCGCCGGGACTAGCTCTTCCGAGCAGTTCTTC.

The V and J genes are TRBV7-3 and TRBJ2-7, with D perhaps matching TRBD1 (7 bases). The germline CDR1 and CDR2 sequences are SGHTA and FQGTGA. Trimming removed 5 bases at V and 3 bases at J, with 14 bases between. The CDR3 loop spans 14 amino acids. CDR3 protein: CASSQGGSLYEQYF. The CDR3 nucleotides are TGTGCCAGCAGCCAGGGGGGATCTCTCTACGAGCAGTACTTC.

The CDR3 reads CASSYSQNSPLHF. The CDR3 bases are TGTGCCAGCAGTTACTCGCAGAATTCACCCCTCCACTTT. V usage is TRBV6-5 and J usage is TRBJ1-6; D is undetermined. The CDR3 length is 13 residues. Germline CDR1 MNHEY, CDR2 SVGAGI. Trimming shortened V by 0 bases and J by 7 bases, and 4 bases separated the two germline ends.

This clone was detected a few times. The CDR3 DNA reads TGTGCCATCAGTGAGTCTACACAGGGGGCGAGTGAGCAGTTCTTC. Protein: CAISESTQGASEQFF. The chain combines TRBV10-3 with TRBJ2-1; 9 positions match TRBD1. V gave up 0 bases and J gave up 9 bases; unmatched junction bases: 6. The CDR3 runs to 15 residues. Germline CDR1 reads ENHRY; CDR2 reads SYGVKD.

The chain is built from TRBV5-1 and TRBJ1-6; no clear D. The CDR3 sequence is 16 residues long. V was shortened by 0 bases and J by 6 bases, with 13 bases between the two germline ends. The germline gives CDR1 SGHRS, CDR2 YFSETQ. In nucleotides, the CDR3 is TGCGCCAGCAGCTTGGGGGGATCGGGGAGTAATTCACCCCTCCACTTT. Its protein is CASSLGGSGSNSPLHF.

Here the CDR3 DNA reads TGCGCCAGCAGCCAAGATGTGGAAGGACAAGCGAACATTCAGTACTTC. Protein product: CASSQDVEGQANIQYF. V and J are TRBV4-3 and TRBJ2-4, with D perhaps matching TRBD1 (5 bases). The CDR3 runs to 16 residues. CDR1 and CDR2 from the germline V gene are LGHNA and YSLEER. With 0 bases removed from V and 7 bases from J, the gap between germline ends came to 16 bases.

This sequence joins TRBV5-4 and TRBJ1-5; D gene uncertain. V lost 0 bases to trimming and J lost 7 bases, with 8 bases between them. CDR1 and CDR2 (germline): SGHNT, YYREEE (reference sequence). The CDR3 contains 13 residues. CDR3 in amino acids: CASSLDGGQPQHF. The CDR3 coding sequence is TGTGCCAGCAGCTTGGACGGCGGGCAGCCCCAGCATTTT. The full variable domain, completed using reference TRBV5-4 and TRBJ1-5, is ETGVTQSPTHLIKTRGQQVTLRCSSQSGHNTVSWYQQALGQGPQFIFQYYREEENGRGNFPPRFSGLQFPNYSSELNVNALELDDSALYLCASSLDGGQPQHFGDGTRLSIL.

The rearrangement links TRBV7-2 to TRBJ1-6; possibly TRBD1 for D (5 bases). The V and J ends lost 7 bases and 9 bases respectively, with 13 bases between them. The CDR3 consists of 13 residues. Germline loops: CDR1 SGHTA, CDR2 FQGNSA. CDR3 DNA sequence: TGTGCCAGCAACCAGGGAGGGGCTTCACCCCTCCACTTT. Translation: CASNQGGASPLHF.

This rearrangement joins TRBV19 to TRBJ2-3; TRBD1 aligns across 8 bases. The trim removed 5 bases at V and 5 bases at J, leaving 15 bases unmatched. Germline V lookup: CDR1 LNHDA, CDR2 SQIVND (reference sequence). The CDR3 is 17 residues long. The CDR3 DNA follows: TGTGCCAGTAGTCTGACCCCCAGGGGGCGATCTATAGATACGCAGTATTTT. Amino acid sequence: CASSLTPRGRSIDTQYF. The full variable domain, in which reference TRBV19 and TRBJ2-3 provide the parts outside the CDR3, is DGGITQSPKYLFRKEGQNVTLSCEQNLNHDAMYWYRQDPGQGLRLIYYSQIVNDFQKGDIAEGYSVSREKKESFPLTVTSAQKNPTAFYLCASSLTPRGRSIDTQYFGPGTRLTVL.

This clone was seen ten or more times. CDR3 residues: CAWSQGDTGELFF. The CDR3 DNA reads TGTGCCTGGAGTCAGGGGGACACCGGGGAGCTGTTTTTT. The rearrangement links TRBV30 to TRBJ2-2; 7 nucleotides line up with TRBD1. The CDR3 has 13 residues. Germline V CDR1 and CDR2: GTSNPN, SVGIG (reference sequence). V was pared by 2 bases and J by 3 bases, with 0 bases of the junction left unmatched.